The 8 T cell receptor beta chains given below trace back to one sample, sequenced in a study of human T cells and chemical hapten exposure. TCRdb reprocessed the RACE reads with MiXCR, giving one entry per CDR3 protein. The data contain about 270,000 distinct CDR3 sequences, around 7% of them singletons. Noted time point: pre-sensitization, week 0. Treatment indicated: therapeutic diphenylcyclopropenone sensitization with weekly scalp DPC. Sequences were derived from whole blood, sampled in connection with sensitization to the hapten diphenylcyclopropenone (DPC). These receptors all stem from a man aged 18 to 30 with alopecia areata. Some clones in this sample may be carry-over from other donors' samples.

This clonotype was detected only a few times. This rearrangement joins TRBV6-2 or TRBV6-3 to TRBJ1-1; no clear D. The V end was cut by 7 bases, the J end by 0 bases, with 18 bases between. Germline assignment: CDR1 MNHEY and CDR2 SVGEGT. The CDR3 is made up of 16 amino acids. As DNA, the CDR3 is TGTGCCAGCATTCCCATCGGTGGCTTCATGAACACTGAAGCTTTCTTT. Amino acids: CASIPIGGFMNTEAFF.

This clonotype has just a few counts. This chain connects TRBV4-1 to TRBJ1-4; 8 nucleotides line up with TRBD1. The CDR3 is 15 residues long. The junction had 7 bases not matched to a gene; V was cut back by 7 bases and J by 3 bases. Germline V gene lookup returns CDR1 MGHRA and CDR2 YSYEKL. CDR3 loop: CASTDRVRANEKLFF. CDR3 nucleotide sequence: TGCGCCAGCACGGACAGGGTTCGGGCTAATGAAAAACTGTTTTTT.

This clonotype showed up just a few times. The chain carries TRBV7-9 and TRBJ2-5; 15 nucleotides align to TRBD2. The V and J ends lost 4 bases and 5 bases, in that order; junction bases with no gene match: 5. The CDR3 extends over 16 amino acids. The germline V gene encodes CDR1 SEHNR and CDR2 FQNEAQ (reference sequence). The CDR3 DNA reads TGTGCCAGCAGCTCCGGACTAGCGGGGGGGCCGGAGACCCAGTACTTC. This gives the protein CASSSGLAGGPETQYF.

This clonotype has at least ten counts. The chain combines TRBV20-1 with TRBJ2-1, with D possibly being TRBD1 (6 bases). Germline V gives CDR1 DFQATT, CDR2 SNEGSKA (reference sequence). Trimming removed 6 bases at V and 5 bases at J, with 14 bases between. This CDR3 is built from 13 residues. The DNA of the CDR3 is TGCAGTGCCGTCCAGGGGATCGACAATGAGCAGTTCTTC. Protein: CSAVQGIDNEQFF.

This chain links TRBV28 with TRBJ2-7; D call uncertain. This CDR3 region has 15 residues. Trimming took off 5 bases at V and 5 bases at J, with 19 bases between the two ends. The germline CDR1 and CDR2 sequences are MDHEN and SYDVKM. CDR3 DNA: TGTGCCAGCAGTAGTGCCGGCCGAGGTTATGACGAGCAGTACTTC. It yields the protein CASSSAGRGYDEQYF.

This clonotype was detected a few times. The chain uses TRBV7-9 and TRBJ1-1; D is ambiguous. Per germline, CDR1 SEHNR and CDR2 FQNEAQ (reference sequence). The V and J ends lost 5 bases and 1 base respectively, with 17 bases between them. This CDR3 spans 16 amino acids. The chain's CDR3 is CASSKPPWSSNTEAFF. The CDR3 region has the DNA TGTGCCAGCAGCAAACCCCCCTGGTCTTCGAACACTGAAGCTTTCTTT.

The gene calls are TRBV29-1 and TRBJ2-3, with 7 bases that match TRBD1. CDR1 is SQVTM and CDR2 is ANQGSEA in the germline V gene. V dropped 8 bases and J dropped 10; count of bases not matched to a gene: 9. This CDR3 spans 11 amino acids. Here the CDR3 reads CSTRTGAAQYF. The CDR3 DNA reads as TGCAGCACTCGGACAGGAGCGGCGCAGTATTTT.

This chain joins TRBV4-3 and TRBJ1-6; D is unresolved. The CDR3 spans 14 residues. Trimming removed 0 bases at V and 9 bases at J, with 9 bases between. Germline-derived CDR1 and CDR2 are LGHNA and YSLEER. The CDR3 DNA follows: TGCGCCAGCAGCCAAGATCTAGGGCCTTCACCCCTCCACTTT. Encoded protein: CASSQDLGPSPLHF.